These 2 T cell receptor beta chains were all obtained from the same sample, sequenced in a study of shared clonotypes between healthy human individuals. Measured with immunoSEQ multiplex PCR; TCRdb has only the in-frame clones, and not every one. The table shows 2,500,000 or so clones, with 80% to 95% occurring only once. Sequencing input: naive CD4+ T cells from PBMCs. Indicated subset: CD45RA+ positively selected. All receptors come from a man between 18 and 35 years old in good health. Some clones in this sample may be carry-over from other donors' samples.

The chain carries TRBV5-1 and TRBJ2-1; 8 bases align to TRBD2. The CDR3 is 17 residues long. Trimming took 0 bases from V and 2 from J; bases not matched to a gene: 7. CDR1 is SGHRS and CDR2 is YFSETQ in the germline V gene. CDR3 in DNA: TGCGCCAGCAGCTTGGGTAGCCGGGGGGGCCCCTACAATGAGCAGTTCTTC. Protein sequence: CASSLGSRGGPYNEQFF. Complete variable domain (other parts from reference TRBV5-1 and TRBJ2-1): KAGVTQTPRYLIKTRGQQVTLSCSPISGHRSVSWYQQTPGQGLQFLFEYFSETQRNKGNFPGRFSGRQFSNSRSEMNVSTLELGDSALYLCASSLGSRGGPYNEQFFGPGTRLTVL.

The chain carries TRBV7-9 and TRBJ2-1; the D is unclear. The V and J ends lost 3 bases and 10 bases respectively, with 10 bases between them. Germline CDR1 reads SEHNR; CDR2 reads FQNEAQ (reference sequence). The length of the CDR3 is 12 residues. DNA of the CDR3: TGTGCCAGCAGCTTGGTAGTAGGCGAGCAGTTCTTC. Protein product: CASSLVVGEQFF.